These 9 T cell receptor beta chains share one sample of origin, sequenced in a study of CD8+CD57+ T cells in acquired aplastic anemia (dated by TCRdb to the late 2010s). Flow cytometry had shown CD8+CD57+ cell expansion in the patients selected for sequencing. Instrument used: Illumina HiSeq 2000. Genomic DNA served as template for TCR beta VDJ combination and CDR3 sequence profiling. TCRdb reworked the public reads: Q25 trimming with fastp, MiXCR clone assembly, productive beta chains retained. Rows with a matching CDR3 protein are joined into one entry that keeps the most common DNA and genes. Within this sample are around 150,000 distinct CDR3 sequences, with 48% of them counted one time only. The ten biggest clones cover about 30% of the sample. Source material: sorted CD4+, CD8+, or CD8+CD57+ T cells (not recorded which) from PBMCs. The source of these receptors is a human donor with aplastic anemia.

This chain connects TRBV10-3 to TRBJ2-7, with TRBD2 matching 9 bases. Germline V CDR1 and CDR2: ENHRY, SYGVKD. V dropped 10 bases and J dropped 6; count of bases not matched to a gene: 10. This CDR3 is built from 13 residues. The CDR3 DNA reads as TGTGCCAGCTGGCGGGAGGGCCTTGGCGAGCAGTACTTC. Translating gives CASWREGLGEQYF.

Details on this clonotype: This CDR3 is missing its conserved last phenylalanine or tryptophan, likely due to a read error. The rearrangement joins TRBV24-1 to TRBJ2-1; the D gene is possibly TRBD2 (5 bases). This CDR3 comprises 14 residues. Germline CDR1 KGHDR, CDR2 SFDVKD. The CDR3 DNA reads TGTGCCGCCAGTGATTTAGCGCCGGGGAATGAGCAGTTCCTC. Its protein is CAASDLAPGNEQFL.

The chain carries TRBV24-1 and TRBJ2-1, with TRBD1 matching 7 bases. Per the germline V gene, CDR1 is KGHDR and CDR2 is SFDVKD. V was pared by 8 bases and J by 6 bases, with 6 bases of the junction left unmatched. The CDR3 totals 13 residues. CDR3: CATTRQGSNEQFF. The DNA for the CDR3 is TGTGCCACCACTCGACAGGGTTCCAATGAGCAGTTCTTC.

With regard to this clonotype: This may stem from a read error, because a much larger clone lies one nucleotide away. The V and J genes are TRBV12-3 or TRBV12-4 and TRBJ1-5, with D unclear. The CDR3 sequence is 15 residues long. In nucleotides, the CDR3 is TGTTCCAGCAGTGACACCGGGATGGAAAGACAGCCCCAGCATTTT. This gives the protein CSSSDTGMERQPQHF.

V is TRBV20-1 and J is TRBJ2-7, with 11 nucleotides matching TRBD1. V was pared by 0 bases and J by 3 bases, with 4 bases of the junction left unmatched. From germline, CDR1 is DFQATT and CDR2 SNEGSKA (reference sequence). This CDR3 contains 15 residues. CDR3 DNA: TGCAGTGCTAGAGATCTCGGGACAGGGGGCTACGAGCAGTACTTC. It translates to CSARDLGTGGYEQYF.

The CDR3 reads CASSPPIGGGWTGELFF. The CDR3 nucleotides are TGTGCCAGCAGCCCACCCATTGGGGGAGGGTGGACCGGGGAGCTGTTTTTT. The V gene is TRBV7-3, the J gene TRBJ2-2, with 7 positions matching TRBD2. Germline CDR1 and CDR2: SGHTA and FQGTGA. There are 17 residues in the CDR3. The V segment lost 5 bases and the J segment 5 bases; nucleotides outside the gene matches: 14.

The chain employs TRBV20-1 and TRBJ2-5; 8 bases fit TRBD1. CDR1 and CDR2 (germline): DFQATT, SNEGSKA (reference sequence). V gave up 6 bases and J gave up 5 bases; unmatched junction bases: 8. The CDR3 has 13 amino acids. CDR3 sequence reads: CSAADRVIETQYF. The CDR3 coding sequence is TGCAGTGCCGCGGACAGGGTTATCGAGACCCAGTACTTC.

This clonotype was detected only a few times. This chain joins TRBV7-8 and TRBJ1-1; D gene uncertain. Per germline, CDR1 SGHVS and CDR2 FQNEAQ. The CDR3 length is 12 residues. The V end lost 5 bases, the J end lost 7 bases, and 11 bases lay between the germline ends. CDR3 sequence: CASSQLKGEAFF. The CDR3, as DNA: TGTGCCAGCAGCCAACTGAAGGGTGAAGCTTTCTTT. Using reference TRBV7-8 and TRBJ1-1 for the parts outside the CDR3, the full variable domain is GAGVSQSPRYKVAKRGQDVALRCDPISGHVSLFWYQQALGQGPEFLTYFQNEAQLDKSGLPSDRFFAERPEGSVSTLKIQRTQQEDSAVYLCASSQLKGEAFFGQGTRLTVV.

V usage is TRBV12-3 or TRBV12-4 and J usage is TRBJ1-4, with D tentatively TRBD1 (6 bases). With 3 bases removed from V and 3 bases from J, the gap between germline ends came to 11 bases. The CDR3 spans 15 residues. CDR3 sequence reads: CASSFRGAANEKLFF. DNA of the CDR3: TGTGCCAGCAGTTTTAGGGGGGCGGCTAATGAAAAACTGTTTTTT.